This T cell receptor beta chain was sequenced during a study of blood T cell repertoires in COVID-19. Looking at the study overall: Samples representing acute and convalescent COVID-19 were sourced from the United States, Italy and Spain.

In the authors' workflow: Amplification of reference gene primers provided the estimated nucleated cell counts. Profiled with immunoSEQ multiplex PCR; TCRdb holds only in-frame clones, not every one. Clone size and the V and J calls come from that table; the DNA yielded D and trimming. The sample carries nearly 35,000 clones, approximately 86% recorded once. Looked up from germline, CDR1 is DFQATT and CDR2 is SNEGSKA (reference sequence). V lost 6 bases and J lost 2, with 4 bases in between. The CDR3 runs 10 residues. This clone was counted a few times. This TCR derives from a man aged 65 to 85 with acute or convalescent COVID-19. Material: peripheral blood. The chain employs TRBV20-1 and TRBJ1-2; D call uncertain. The CDR3 spells CSAQNYGYTF. In DNA form, the CDR3 reads TGCAGTGCACAGAACTATGGCTACACCTTC.